The clone carrying this T cell receptor (beta chain) was picked up one time. Its antigen is undetermined. V was cut by 6 bases and J by 0 bases, with 10 bases left in between. The CDR3 runs to 14 residues. Germline V gene lookup returns CDR1 SGHTA and CDR2 FQGNSA. Primers for the PCR totalled 60 Vbeta and 13 Jbeta. The assay was immunoSEQ multiplex PCR, and TCRdb's table has in-frame clones only and misses some. The sample yields some 130,000 clones, 85% to 90% seen once. This specimen comes from a study of cytomegalovirus exposure and HLA in healthy donors. Study-level points and caveats: Being productive about 90% or about 30% of the time was typical of most TCR beta V segments in an earlier analysis. A later analysis showed that HLA-associated TCR beta chains had undergone more clonal expansion than equally common others. Three chains linked to CMV were shown in vitro to be specific for CMV antigens.

The specimen sequenced was PBMCs. The TCR originated in a woman aged 30 to 39 in good health and CMV-seronegative. The genes are TRBV7-2 and TRBJ2-3, with D perhaps matching TRBD1 (5 bases). The CDR3 reads CASSLQVSTDTQYF. CDR3 nucleotides: TGTGCCAGCAGTTTACAGGTTAGCACAGATACGCAGTATTTT.